This TCR beta chain was identified during a study of PD-L1 blockade in urothelial cancer. Study overall: The patients first took atezolizumab around 2014, receiving 1,200 mg intravenously every 3 weeks.

This clone has only one observation. Libraries were prepared by immunoSEQ multiplex PCR; TCRdb keeps only in-frame clonotypes and omits some of them. The sample holds 55,000 to 70,000 clones, around 80% seen once. In germline, CDR1 is LGHNA, CDR2 YNFKEQ. The ends lost 3 bases at V and 6 bases at J; junction bases unmatched: 8. The CDR3 extends over 15 amino acids. The sequence came from a man aged 65 to 85 with urothelial cancer. The sequences come from PBMCs, collected around atezolizumab (anti-PD-L1) treatment. This rearrangement joins TRBV4-2 to TRBJ2-1, with 7 bases that match TRBD2. As DNA, the CDR3 is TGTGCCAGCAGCCATCGACGACTAGCTGGCAATGAGCAGTTCTTC. It translates to CASSHRRLAGNEQFF.